This TCR beta chain was sequenced for a study of cytomegalovirus exposure and HLA in healthy donors. Broader study findings: A previous analysis found most TCR beta V segments productive roughly 87% or roughly 30% of the time. Among TCR beta chains, those listed as cytomegalovirus-associated numbered more than 150.

The V gene lost 2 bases and the J gene lost 4 bases, with 14 bases spanning the gap. This CDR3 spans 15 amino acids. The germline CDR1 and CDR2 sequences are MNHEY and SVGAGI. With 60 Vbeta and 13 Jbeta primers, the PCR was carried out. Some clones are missing from TCRdb's copy, which holds only in-frame ones; the method was immunoSEQ multiplex PCR. Here the sample spans some 200,000 clones, 75% to 90% being singletons. This clone was seen a single time. Its specificity is not known. The TCR originated in a man aged 35 to 55 in good health and CMV-seropositive. The J gene is TRBJ2-5, the V gene TRBV6-5; D ambiguous. Sequencing was done on a sample of PBMCs. DNA for the CDR3: TGTGCCAGCAGTTACAGCTCTGTGAGAGGAGAGACCCAGTACTTC. Translated, it gives CASSYSSVRGETQYF.